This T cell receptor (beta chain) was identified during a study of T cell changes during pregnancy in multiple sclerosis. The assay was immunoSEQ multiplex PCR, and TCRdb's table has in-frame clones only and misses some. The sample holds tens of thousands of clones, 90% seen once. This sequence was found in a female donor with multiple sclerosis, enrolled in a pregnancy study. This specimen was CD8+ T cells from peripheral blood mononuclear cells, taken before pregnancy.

The CDR3 is CASSQSLQGSRANEKLFF. In DNA form, the CDR3 reads TGCGCCAGCAGTCAATCCCTACAGGGGAGCAGGGCTAATGAAAAACTGTTTTTT. This chain links TRBV23-1 with TRBJ1-4; the match to TRBD1 covers 7 bases. TRBV23-1 is an ORF, and what it does is uncertain. The CDR3 consists of 18 residues. Losses at the gene ends were 0 bases for V and 3 bases for J; bases not matched to a gene: 10.